This T cell receptor beta chain was recorded in a study of CD8+ T cells in alopecia areata. Study at large: Among treated patients, oral tofacitinib was administered at 5 to 10 mg twice daily. Tofacitinib ran for 6 to 18 months before 6 months off drug. General study findings and limits: Links between baseline CD8+ expansion and response need larger treated cohorts. Compared with mice, patients displayed less clear TCR sharing, possibly for HLA-related reasons.

Of note for this clone: Antigen: not known.

The CDR3 runs 15 residues. Trimming left V 0 bases short and J 7 bases short, with 17 bases between. Germline assignment: CDR1 SGHRS and CDR2 YFSETQ. Once RNA had been extracted, it was reverse transcribed into cDNA to act as the sequencing template. Here immunoSEQ multiplex PCR was the method, and the copy in TCRdb shows in-frame clones only, minus some. Here the sample spans 200,000 or so clones, roughly 64% being singletons. This sample's treatment: oral pan-JAK inhibitor, 5-10 mg twice daily. The TCR comes from a human donor with alopecia areata. The material sequenced was CD4+ T cells sorted from blood, taken at week 24, from a patient treated with tofacitinib. V usage is TRBV5-1 and J usage is TRBJ2-7; D possibly uses TRBD1 or TRBD2 (5 bases each). The CDR3 here is CASSLDRRSGDEQYF. CDR3 sequence (DNA): TGCGCCAGCAGCTTGGACAGGAGGTCGGGCGATGAGCAGTACTTC.